The 13 T cell receptor beta chains below were found in one sample sequenced in a study of cytomegalovirus exposure and HLA in healthy donors. Using immunoSEQ multiplex PCR, the repertoire was profiled, and TCRdb retains in-frame clones only, with some absent. The sample lists 180,000 or so clones; about 89% were seen once. The specimen was PBMCs. All receptors come from a young man in good health and CMV-seropositive.

The V call is TRBV28, the J call TRBJ2-7, with a tentative D call TRBD1 (6 bases). Germline CDR1 MDHEN, CDR2 SYDVKM. Trimming stripped 6 bases from V and 4 bases from J, with 10 bases between. The CDR3 has 12 amino acids. The CDR3: CASRVQGYEQYF. In DNA, the CDR3 is TGTGCCAGCAGGGTACAGGGTTACGAGCAGTACTTC.

A few counts support this clone. The CDR3: CASSQGGEAYEQFF. The DNA for the CDR3 is TGTGCCAGCAGCCAAGGGGGAGAAGCGTATGAGCAGTTCTTC. The J gene is TRBJ2-1, the V gene TRBV4-2; a possible D gene is TRBD2 (5 bases). Trimming removed 1 base from V and 8 bases from J, with 12 bases in between. Germline V gene data show CDR1 as LGHNA and CDR2 as YNFKEQ. The CDR3 contains 14 residues.

This chain links TRBV30 with TRBJ2-7, with D perhaps TRBD2 (5 bases). The CDR3 has 13 residues. The germline CDR1 and CDR2 sequences are GTSNPN and SVGIG (reference sequence). The germline V and J ends were trimmed by 4 bases and 1 base, with 11 bases remaining between them. DNA of the CDR3: TGTGCCTGGAACTGGGGAGTGTCCTACGAGCAGTACTTC. Residues: CAWNWGVSYEQYF.

The V and J genes are TRBV10-3 and TRBJ2-1; 7 bases align to TRBD1. The CDR3 spans 12 residues. The V and J ends lost 9 bases and 2 bases, in that order; junction bases with no gene match: 1. Looked up from germline, CDR1 is ENHRY and CDR2 is SYGVKD. The CDR3 DNA is TGTGCCATGGGACAGACCTACAATGAGCAGTTCTTC. The encoded protein is CAMGQTYNEQFF.

The chain carries TRBV6-5 and TRBJ1-6; unclear D gene. Germline loops: CDR1 MNHEY, CDR2 SVGAGI. This CDR3 contains 15 residues. The V and J ends lost 2 bases and 7 bases respectively, with 12 bases between them. The CDR3 loop is CASSYEGRANSPLHF. In nucleotides, the CDR3 is TGTGCCAGCAGTTACGAGGGCAGAGCCAATTCACCCCTCCACTTT.

This chain links TRBV28 with TRBJ2-2; 9 bases are a match to TRBD1. CDR3 length equals 15 residues. V was clipped by 4 bases and J by 1 base; unmatched bases: 1. Germline CDR1 is MDHEN and CDR2 is SYDVKM. CDR3 loop: CASSSDRGNTGELFF. CDR3 DNA: TGTGCCAGCAGTTCGGACAGGGGGAACACCGGGGAGCTGTTTTTT. Variable domain in full (rest from reference TRBV28 and TRBJ2-2): DVKVTQSSRYLVKRTGEKVFLECVQDMDHENMFWYRQDPGLGLRLIYFSYDVKMKEKGDIPEGYSVSREKKERFSLILESASTNQTSMYLCASSSDRGNTGELFFGEGSRLTVL.

The J gene is TRBJ1-5, the V gene TRBV4-2, with D perhaps matching TRBD1 (5 bases). V lost 1 base, J lost 5 bases, and 9 bases lay in between. CDR1 and CDR2 (germline): LGHNA, YNFKEQ. This CDR3 is 14 amino acids long. The CDR3 DNA reads TGTGCCAGCAGCCAAGCGAGCAGGGATCAGCCCCAGCATTTT. This codes for CASSQASRDQPQHF.

The J gene is TRBJ2-3, the V gene TRBV6-6; D not certain. The germline CDR1 and CDR2 sequences are MNHNY and SVGAGI (reference sequence). The CDR3 runs to 12 residues. Trimming removed 4 bases at V and 4 bases at J, with 6 bases between. The DNA for the CDR3 is TGTGCCAGCAGTTTGGAGCCAGATACGCAGTATTTT. Translation: CASSLEPDTQYF.

The chain is built from TRBV5-1 and TRBJ2-3; 12 positions agree with TRBD2. This CDR3 spans 15 amino acids. In germline, CDR1 is SGHRS, CDR2 YFSETQ. J lost 4 bases, V lost 4 bases, and 4 bases had no gene match. CDR3 sequence reads: CASSPSSGGADTQYF. The CDR3, as DNA: TGCGCCAGCAGCCCCTCTAGCGGGGGGGCAGATACGCAGTATTTT. Variable domain in full (rest from reference TRBV5-1 and TRBJ2-3): KAGVTQTPRYLIKTRGQQVTLSCSPISGHRSVSWYQQTPGQGLQFLFEYFSETQRNKGNFPGRFSGRQFSNSRSEMNVSTLELGDSALYLCASSPSSGGADTQYFGPGTRLTVL.

Of note for this clone: It may be a read error: a sequence one base away is much more abundant. This chain uses TRBV7-9 with TRBJ2-3; TRBD1 matches 7 bases. Germline V gene sequence: CDR1 SEHNR, CDR2 FQNEAQ (reference sequence). Trimming took 1 base from V and 2 from J; bases not matched to a gene: 3. This CDR3 has 15 amino acids. Written as DNA, the CDR3 is TGTGCCAGCAGCTTAGACAGGGGATCCACAGATACGCAGTATTTT. This codes for CASSLDRGSTDTQYF.

The chain links TRBV30 to TRBJ1-5; no definite D call. Germline lookup yields CDR1 GTSNPN and CDR2 SVGIG (reference sequence). V was cut by 2 bases and J by 2 bases, with 7 bases left in between. The CDR3 runs to 13 residues. The CDR3 bases are TGTGCCTGGAGTAACCAGGGCAATCAGCCCCAGCATTTT. This codes for CAWSNQGNQPQHF. Filled out from reference TRBV30 and TRBJ1-5, the complete variable domain reads SQTIHQWPATLVQPVGSPLSLECTVEGTSNPNLYWYRQAAGRGLQLLFYSVGIGQISSEVPQNLSASRPQDRQFILSSKKLLLSDSGFYLCAWSNQGNQPQHFGDGTRLSIL.

On this clone: In the same sample, other DNA sequences code for this CDR3. V gene TRBV9 combines with J gene TRBJ2-7; D unclear. CDR3 size: 12 residues. Germline CDR1 and CDR2: SGDLS and YYNGEE. Trimming left V 3 bases short and J 3 bases short, with 7 bases between. CDR3 in amino acids: CASSATGYEQYF. CDR3 sequence (DNA): TGTGCCAGCAGCGCGACTGGCTACGAGCAGTACTTC.

The chain joins TRBV15 to TRBJ1-1, with 9 bases lining up with TRBD1. CDR3 size: 16 residues. V lost 8 bases and J lost 8; bases outside the gene matches: 18. Germline V CDR1 and CDR2: LNHNV, YYDKDF (reference sequence). CDR3 in DNA: TGTGCCACCTACTTTGGGGGGACAGGGAAGCTGGACGAAGCTTTCTTT. It is translated as CATYFGGTGKLDEAFF.